Many counts were recorded for the clone carrying this TCR beta chain. One entry per CDR3 protein results from TCRdb running MiXCR on the reads. The sample carries hundreds of thousands of distinct CDR3 sequences, about 11% recorded once. The CDR3 length is 13 residues. Germline CDR1 reads SGHAT; CDR2 reads FQNNGV. V lost 1 base and J 5 bases, leaving 9 bases between the germline ends. The entry originates in a study of T cell repertoires in cytomegalovirus infection. The V call is TRBV11-2, the J call TRBJ2-7, with D tentatively TRBD2 (5 bases). Material for sequencing was PBMCs. The sequence was collected from a human donor in good health (CMV status not recorded). Some clones in this sample may be carry-over from other donors' samples. The CDR3 reads CASSLGFGDEQYF. Here the CDR3 DNA reads TGTGCCAGCAGCTTAGGGTTCGGGGACGAGCAGTACTTC.